This entry features one T cell receptor (beta chain) sequence. This clonotype has just a few counts. This receptor's antigen is unknown. No much larger clonotype is one base removed from it; base qualities were not supplied. The library relied on multiplex PCR. The sequencer listed for this sample is Illumina HiSeq 4000. TCR beta libraries were built with iRepertoire HTBI primers and Arm-PCR amplification of CDR3 regions. PCR products were gel purified before sequencing. Processing in the source paper ran as follows. Gene usage analysis of CDR3 amino acid clonotypes used the roughly 62 TRBV and fewer than 15 TRBJ segments found across samples. Filtered high-quality paired reads were merged into contigs using COPE and FqMerger. BLAST was used to align contigs to IMGT TRBV, TRBD and TRBJ reference genes, with CDR3 defined following IMGT. Any clonotype with a frequency above 0.1% was classified as a highly expanded clone. Shannon entropy served as the measure of repertoire diversity, while the Gini coefficient captured V-J evenness. Clonotypes shared by more than one individual were considered public. TCRdb trimmed the raw reads at Q25, called clones with MiXCR and kept productive beta chains. Duplicate CDR3 protein sequences are folded into a single record with the most common DNA and genes. It is TCRdb's table, rather than the study itself, that gives the V and J calls and clone size. Present in this sample are approximately 310,000 distinct CDR3 sequences, 18% of which were seen just once. Jointly, the top ten make up about two fifths of the sample.

The time point label, read with the paper, signifies: newly diagnosed GD, antithyroid drugs for less than 3 months. For both TCR sequencing and RNA sequencing, RNA was extracted from PBMCs using TRIzol. The diagnosis of Graves' disease followed American Thyroid Association guidelines. Patients were recruited from an endocrinology department in Xi'an, China. Each patient gave about 8.1 milliliters of peripheral blood, collected in an EDTA anticoagulant tube. Ficoll Paque Plus density gradient separation was used to isolate PBMCs, and no further T cell sorting was done. An Agilent 2100 Bioanalyzer and agarose gel were used to assess RNA quality, and a NanoDrop 2000 was used to measure RNA concentration. Measured from the cysteine to the phenylalanine, the CDR3 is 16 residues long. Here the CDR3 DNA is all that survives: 48 bases in frame from base 1. V and J are truncated by 5 bases and 4 bases respectively, leaving an intervening sequence of 20 bases. Per the germline V gene (reference sequence), LGHDT is the CDR1 and YNNKEL is the CDR2.

The record originates from a study of regulatory T cells in long-lasting Graves disease (dated by TCRdb to the early 2020s). About the full investigation: Antithyroid drugs had been taken for less than 3 months by newly diagnosed Graves' disease patients. The study was registered as a clinical trial and conducted in China. A total of around 35 samples underwent TCR sequencing: approximately 13 from persistent and about 20 from newly diagnosed Graves' disease patients. Persistent Graves' disease patients were compared with newly diagnosed Graves' disease patients by peripheral blood TCR sequencing and RNA sequencing.

Results the study describes overall, beyond this receptor: The authors acknowledged the small sample size as a limitation that may reduce accuracy. Preferential use of TRBV28, TRBJ1-2 and TRBJ2-5 was observed in persistent disease, whereas TRBV20-1 and TRBJ2-1 were favored in newly diagnosed disease. More public clonotypes were shared among persistent patients (roughly 2,900) than among newly diagnosed patients (966). Compared with newly diagnosed patients, persistent Graves' disease patients had lower TCR Shannon entropy and fewer highly expanded clones, which suggests clonal expansion. Only the TCR beta chain was sequenced and analyzed. Because the primary lesion, thyroid tissue, could not be accessed, the study looked at peripheral blood alone.

The source was peripheral blood mononuclear cells (PBMCs), collected at new diagnosis, from a patient treated with antithyroid drugs. The sequence was obtained from a female donor with Graves disease. The chain is made from TRBV3-1 and TRBJ2-5, with no reliable assignment of the D segment. The sequence in DNA is TGTGCCAGCAGCACCCCCTGGCTGTCCTTTGGAGAGACCCAGTACTTC. It codes for CASSTPWLSFGETQYF.